This is a list of T cell receptor beta chains from one sample in a study of blood T cell repertoires in COVID-19. Repertoires were generated with immunoSEQ multiplex PCR, while TCRdb's copy carries only in-frame clones and drops some. The table has around 250,000 clones, 82% seen once; the top ten hold around 3.5%. Sequencing was done on a sample of peripheral blood. The receptors shown here come from a woman younger than 30 with acute or convalescent COVID-19. The CDR3 runs from the conserved cysteine through the conserved F or W. Fields, in order: D gene, clone size, J gene, V gene, CDR3 DNA, CDR3 protein. The D gene is left open where the match is weak. Some rows have no size entry. The others give once, few or many, or a class for an expanded clone.

d_call: -
clone_size: once
j_call: TRBJ1-1
v_call: TRBV5-1
cdr3_nt: TGCGCCAGCAGCTTGTACAGCATGAACACTGAAGCTTTCTTT
cdr3_aa: CASSLYSMNTEAFF

d_call: -
clone_size: -
j_call: TRBJ2-2
v_call: TRBV7-5
cdr3_nt: TGTGCCAGAAGCTTAGTCCAGCGGGATGACGGGGAGCTGTTTTTT
cdr3_aa: CARSLVQRDDGELFF

d_call: -
clone_size: -
j_call: TRBJ2-7
v_call: TRBV5-1
cdr3_nt: TGCGCCAGCAGCCCGAGGAAGCCGGTTGGCTACGAGCAGTACTTC
cdr3_aa: CASSPRKPVGYEQYF

d_call: -
clone_size: -
j_call: TRBJ2-5
v_call: TRBV3-1/TRBV3-2
cdr3_nt: TGTGCCACCATAGGAGGTCGCGGAGACCCCCGGGAGACCCAGTACTTC
cdr3_aa: CATIGGRGDPRETQYF

d_call: TRBD2
clone_size: -
j_call: TRBJ2-1
v_call: TRBV24-1
cdr3_nt: TGTGCCACCAAAGCGGGAGGATCCTTTAATGAGCAGTTCTTC
cdr3_aa: CATKAGGSFNEQFF

d_call: TRBD1
clone_size: -
j_call: TRBJ1-4
v_call: TRBV15
cdr3_nt: TGTGCCACCAGCAGAGATTTGGCAGGGGGTAATGAAAAACTGTTTTTT
cdr3_aa: CATSRDLAGGNEKLFF

d_call: -
clone_size: -
j_call: TRBJ1-1
v_call: TRBV6-5
cdr3_nt: TGTGCCAGCATCCCTTTTTATGGAGGGAACACTGAAGCTTTCTTT
cdr3_aa: CASIPFYGGNTEAFF

d_call: -
clone_size: -
j_call: TRBJ2-1
v_call: TRBV5-6
cdr3_nt: TGTGCCAGCAGCTTTGTTAGTTGGGAGTTCTCCTACAATGAGCAGTTCTTC
cdr3_aa: CASSFVSWEFSYNEQFF

d_call: -
clone_size: few
j_call: TRBJ1-5
v_call: TRBV15
cdr3_nt: TGTGCCACCAGCAGAGAGCAGGGCTACGATCAGCCCCAGCATTTT
cdr3_aa: CATSREQGYDQPQHF

d_call: -
clone_size: -
j_call: TRBJ1-2
v_call: TRBV5-1
cdr3_nt: TGCGCCAGCAGCTTTAGCAGGGCCCTCGGTGGCTACACCTTC
cdr3_aa: CASSFSRALGGYTF

d_call: -
clone_size: -
j_call: TRBJ1-2
v_call: TRBV6-5
cdr3_nt: TGTGCCAGCAGCCGCAACAGGGATGGCTACACCTTC
cdr3_aa: CASSRNRDGYTF

d_call: -
clone_size: -
j_call: TRBJ2-7
v_call: TRBV5-1
cdr3_nt: TGCGCCAGCAAAATAGACGGGAGCCCACGCGAGCAGTACTTC
cdr3_aa: CASKIDGSPREQYF

d_call: TRBD2
clone_size: -
j_call: TRBJ2-7
v_call: TRBV13
cdr3_nt: TGTGCCAGCAGCTTGGGACTAGGCGGCTACGAGCAGTACTTC
cdr3_aa: CASSLGLGGYEQYF

d_call: -
clone_size: -
j_call: TRBJ1-6
v_call: TRBV19
cdr3_nt: TGTGCCAGTAGTACGGGGGGCGGAAATTCACCCCTCCACTTT
cdr3_aa: CASSTGGGNSPLHF

d_call: -
clone_size: -
j_call: TRBJ1-5
v_call: TRBV27
cdr3_nt: TGTGCCAGCAGTCCTATAGGCCGGGGCAATCAGCCCCAGCATTTT
cdr3_aa: CASSPIGRGNQPQHF

d_call: TRBD1
clone_size: -
j_call: TRBJ1-2
v_call: TRBV19
cdr3_nt: TGTGCCAGTAGTCCGGACAGGGATGCCTATGGCTACACCTTC
cdr3_aa: CASSPDRDAYGYTF

d_call: -
clone_size: -
j_call: TRBJ2-7
v_call: TRBV19
cdr3_nt: TGTGCCAGTAGTGCCCGGGGGACCTACGAGCAGTACTTC
cdr3_aa: CASSARGTYEQYF

d_call: -
clone_size: once
j_call: TRBJ1-1
v_call: TRBV5-1
cdr3_nt: TGCGCCAGCAGCGCAACACAGGTAATGAACACTGAAGCTTTCTTT
cdr3_aa: CASSATQVMNTEAFF

d_call: TRBD1
clone_size: -
j_call: TRBJ2-1
v_call: TRBV6-2/TRBV6-3
cdr3_nt: TGTGCCAGCAGTTACTCGACAGGGTCCCCCAATGAGCAGTTCTTC
cdr3_aa: CASSYSTGSPNEQFF

d_call: -
clone_size: -
j_call: TRBJ2-7
v_call: TRBV20-1
cdr3_nt: TGCAGTGCTAGTGTCCCGTCGCGCGAGCAGTACTTC
cdr3_aa: CSASVPSREQYF

d_call: TRBD1
clone_size: -
j_call: TRBJ1-5
v_call: TRBV19
cdr3_nt: TGTGCCAGTAGTTACAGGGGTTATAGCAATCAGCCCCAGCATTTT
cdr3_aa: CASSYRGYSNQPQHF

d_call: -
clone_size: -
j_call: TRBJ2-3
v_call: TRBV7-9
cdr3_nt: TGTGCCAGCAGCTCCCGGGTAGATACGCAGTATTTT
cdr3_aa: CASSSRVDTQYF

d_call: -
clone_size: -
j_call: TRBJ1-5
v_call: TRBV7-2
cdr3_nt: TGTGCCAGCAGCTTAATCTACAGGGTAGAACAGCCCCAGCATTTT
cdr3_aa: CASSLIYRVEQPQHF

d_call: -
clone_size: -
j_call: TRBJ1-2
v_call: TRBV28
cdr3_nt: TGTGCCAGCAGCACGGACAGTACCTATGGCTACACCTTC
cdr3_aa: CASSTDSTYGYTF

d_call: TRBD2
clone_size: -
j_call: TRBJ2-1
v_call: TRBV6-5
cdr3_nt: TGTGCCAGCCGCGGTCTAGCGGGAGTGGCCAATGAGCAGTTCTTC
cdr3_aa: CASRGLAGVANEQFF

d_call: TRBD1
clone_size: few
j_call: TRBJ2-3
v_call: TRBV6-5
cdr3_nt: TGTGCCAGCAGACAAGACAGGGGAACAGATACGCAGTATTTT
cdr3_aa: CASRQDRGTDTQYF

d_call: TRBD2
clone_size: -
j_call: TRBJ2-7
v_call: TRBV4-3
cdr3_nt: TGCGCCAGCAGCCAAGAGGGCTCGGGAGGGCCCTACGAGCAGTACTTC
cdr3_aa: CASSQEGSGGPYEQYF